What follows are 32 T cell receptor beta chains derived from one specimen sequenced in a study of PD-L1 blockade in urothelial cancer. As for time point: peripheral blood 6 weeks after treatment start. TCRdb keeps only in-frame clones here, not all; method: immunoSEQ multiplex PCR. The table has 120,000 or so clones, about 82% seen once. Specimen: PBMCs, collected around atezolizumab (anti-PD-L1) treatment. The receptors here all came from a man aged 45-65 years with urothelial cancer.

The chain employs TRBV4-2 and TRBJ2-1; 15 nucleotides align to TRBD2. CDR3 size: 18 residues. Germline V gives CDR1 LGHNA, CDR2 YNFKEQ. V lost 0 bases and J lost 8; bases outside the gene matches: 8. The CDR3 spells CASSQDPTGLAGGHEQFF. The CDR3 nucleotides are TGTGCCAGCAGCCAAGACCCCACCGGACTAGCGGGAGGGCATGAGCAGTTCTTC.

The chain employs TRBV9 and TRBJ2-2, with D perhaps matching TRBD2 (6 bases). V dropped 4 bases and J dropped 3 bases, with 10 bases sitting between them. CDR3 size: 14 residues. Germline assignment: CDR1 SGDLS and CDR2 YYNGEE. The CDR3 nucleotides are TGTGCCAGCAGCCGGGACTCCTACACCGGGGAGCTGTTTTTT. The encoded protein is CASSRDSYTGELFF. The whole variable domain, remainder taken from reference TRBV9 and TRBJ2-2, is DSGVTQTPKHLITATGQRVTLRCSPRSGDLSVYWYQQSLDQGLQFLIQYYNGEERAKGNILERFSAQQFPDLHSELNLSSLELGDSALYFCASSRDSYTGELFFGEGSRLTVL.

This clone was seen only a few times. The CDR3 DNA follows: TGTGCCATCAAGACAGGGAACACCATATATTTT. This codes for CAIKTGNTIYF. V is TRBV10-3 and J is TRBJ1-3; 7 positions match TRBD1. The junction had 1 base not matched to a gene; V was cut back by 7 bases and J by 7 bases. CDR3 length equals 11 residues. Germline-derived CDR1 and CDR2 are ENHRY and SYGVKD.

The table lists this clone with a few counts. The V call is TRBV15, the J call TRBJ2-1; tentatively, D is TRBD2 (5 bases). Trimming shortened V by 0 bases and J by 7 bases, and 28 bases separated the two germline ends. The CDR3 totals 20 residues. Germline V gives CDR1 LNHNV, CDR2 YYDKDF (reference sequence). The CDR3: CATSRDLVGSWDSLLNEQFF. The CDR3 nucleotides are TGTGCCACCAGCAGAGATTTGGTTGGGAGCTGGGATTCGTTGCTGAATGAGCAGTTCTTC.

This rearrangement joins TRBV29-1 to TRBJ2-2, with 7 bases aligning to TRBD2. V was pared by 6 bases and J by 7 bases, with 11 bases of the junction left unmatched. This CDR3 is built from 14 residues. CDR1 and CDR2 (germline): SQVTM, ANQGSEA. CDR3 nucleotide sequence: TGCAGCGTCTTAATAGCGGGTGGGAACGGGGAGCTGTTTTTT. Protein product: CSVLIAGGNGELFF.

This clone showed up just once. V is TRBV7-2 and J is TRBJ2-1; the match to TRBD2 covers 8 bases. Germline V CDR1 and CDR2: SGHTA, FQGNSA. The CDR3 runs 16 residues. Trimming at V came to 0 bases and at J to 0 bases, leaving 1 base not matched to a gene. CDR3 nucleotide sequence: TGTGCCAGCAGCTTAGCGAGCGGGAGCTCCTACAATGAGCAGTTCTTC. As protein: CASSLASGSSYNEQFF.

This clone showed up just a few times. The chain joins TRBV4-2 to TRBJ2-1, with TRBD2 matching over 9 bases. Trimming removed 0 bases from V and 10 bases from J; junction bases left unmatched: 10. Germline V lookup: CDR1 LGHNA, CDR2 YNFKEQ. The CDR3 runs to 16 residues. The CDR3 DNA sequence: TGTGCCAGCAGCCAAGATACCGGGACTAGCCGGTGGGAGCAGTTCTTC. Translated: CASSQDTGTSRWEQFF.

The V call is TRBV19, the J call TRBJ1-1; 7 positions match TRBD1. The CDR3 length is 13 residues. Trimming cost V 6 bases and J 0 bases; bases outside gene matches: 1. CDR1 is LNHDA, CDR2 SQIVND, per germline (reference sequence). DNA of the CDR3: TGTGCCAGTAGCGACAGGGTGAACACTGAAGCTTTCTTT. Protein: CASSDRVNTEAFF.

The chain carries TRBV5-1 and TRBJ2-3; 7 bases are shared with TRBD1. Germline V gene data show CDR1 as SGHRS and CDR2 as YFSETQ. V gave up 4 bases and J gave up 2 bases; unmatched junction bases: 7. The CDR3 extends over 15 amino acids. CDR3 protein: CASSRTGVNTDTQYF. CDR3 in DNA: TGCGCCAGCAGCAGAACAGGGGTCAACACAGATACGCAGTATTTT.

The chain is built from TRBV19 and TRBJ2-6; no reliable D call. Germline V gene sequence: CDR1 LNHDA, CDR2 SQIVND (reference sequence). The germline V and J ends were trimmed by 1 base and 0 bases, with 7 bases remaining between them. The CDR3 is 16 amino acids. This chain's CDR3 is CASSIGRYSGANVLTF. For the CDR3, the DNA is TGTGCCAGTAGTATAGGTCGTTACTCTGGGGCCAACGTCCTGACTTTC.

V usage is TRBV27 and J usage is TRBJ1-2; no firm D call. This CDR3 spans 14 amino acids. The V gene's germline CDR1 is MNHEY and CDR2 SMNVEV (reference sequence). The germline V and J ends were trimmed by 4 bases and 4 bases, with 13 bases remaining between them. CDR3 sequence reads: CASSSPGSFYGYTF. In DNA form, the CDR3 reads TGTGCCAGCAGTTCTCCCGGGTCATTCTATGGCTACACCTTC.

This chain connects TRBV7-8 to TRBJ2-7, with TRBD1 matching 7 bases. Per the germline V gene, CDR1 is SGHVS and CDR2 is FQNEAQ. V trimming: 5 bases; J trimming: 2 bases; junction bases outside the gene matches: 6. The CDR3 is 14 residues long. The CDR3 loop reads CASSTSGTAYEQYF. CDR3 sequence (DNA): TGTGCCAGCAGCACCTCCGGGACAGCCTACGAGCAGTACTTC.

The rearrangement uses TRBV2 and TRBJ2-3; D gene unclear. V dropped 4 bases and J dropped 1 base, with 3 bases sitting between them. The CDR3 spans 12 residues. The germline CDR1 and CDR2 sequences are SNHLY and FYNNEI. The CDR3 reads CASSAGTDTQYF. Here the CDR3 DNA reads TGTGCCAGCAGTGCAGGCACAGATACGCAGTATTTT. Full variable domain (remainder filled in from reference TRBV2 and TRBJ2-3): EPEVTQTPSHQVTQMGQEVILRCVPISNHLYFYWYRQILGQKVEFLVSFYNNEISEKSEIFDDQFSVERPDGSNFTLKIRSTKLEDSAMYFCASSAGTDTQYFGPGTRLTVL.

The V and J genes are TRBV27 and TRBJ1-6; 11 bases align to TRBD1. This CDR3 has 15 residues. The junction had 0 bases not matched to a gene; V was cut back by 6 bases and J by 2 bases. The V gene's germline CDR1 is MNHEY and CDR2 SMNVEV (reference sequence). CDR3 in amino acids: CASRDRGPYNSPLHF. The CDR3 DNA is TGTGCCAGCAGGGACAGGGGGCCCTATAATTCACCCCTCCACTTT.

CDR3 region: CAWSVRVTEAFF. In DNA, the CDR3 is TGTGCCTGGAGTGTACGAGTCACTGAAGCTTTCTTT. This rearrangement joins TRBV30 to TRBJ1-1; D gene unclear. Germline CDR1 GTSNPN, CDR2 SVGIG (reference sequence). The CDR3 totals 12 residues. V was trimmed by 0 bases and J by 4 bases, leaving 6 bases between them. Using reference TRBV30 and TRBJ1-1 for the parts outside the CDR3, the full variable domain is SQTIHQWPATLVQPVGSPLSLECTVEGTSNPNLYWYRQAAGRGLQLLFYSVGIGQISSEVPQNLSASRPQDRQFILSSKKLLLSDSGFYLCAWSVRVTEAFFGQGTRLTVV.

The rearrangement uses TRBV30 and TRBJ1-5; possibly TRBD1 for D (6 bases). The CDR3 totals 14 residues. Germline CDR1 GTSNPN, CDR2 SVGIG (reference sequence). Deletions cut 2 bases from V and 5 bases from J, with 13 bases between. CDR3 protein: CAWSQDRNYQPQHF. CDR3 DNA sequence: TGTGCCTGGAGTCAGGACAGAAACTATCAGCCCCAGCATTTT.

The chain links TRBV19 to TRBJ2-7; D is unclear. V was cut by 4 bases and J by 2 bases, with 3 bases left in between. The CDR3 runs to 11 residues. The V gene's germline CDR1 is LNHDA and CDR2 SQIVND (reference sequence). CDR3: CASSNTYEQYF. CDR3 DNA: TGTGCCAGTAGTAATACCTACGAGCAGTACTTC.

The chain joins TRBV2 to TRBJ1-4; tentatively, D is TRBD1 (6 bases). This CDR3 region has 14 residues. Germline-derived CDR1 and CDR2 are SNHLY and FYNNEI. V lost 5 bases and J lost 8, with 15 bases in between. The CDR3 here is CASSLAGRGEKLFF. The CDR3 bases are TGTGCCAGCAGTTTGGCAGGGAGGGGGGAAAAACTGTTTTTT.

The rearrangement uses TRBV6-5 and TRBJ2-1, with D tentatively TRBD2 (5 bases). Germline CDR1 and CDR2: MNHEY and SVGAGI. V lost 4 bases, J lost 9 bases, and 10 bases lay in between. CDR3 size: 12 residues. Written as DNA, the CDR3 is TGTGCCAGCAGTTCAGCGGTTCCTGAGCAGTTCTTC. Translating it yields CASSSAVPEQFF.

The gene calls are TRBV6-6 and TRBJ2-5, with 11 positions matching TRBD2. The CDR3 spans 14 residues. Trimming cost V 4 bases and J 7 bases; bases outside gene matches: 5. CDR1 is MNHNY, CDR2 SVGAGI, per germline (reference sequence). The CDR3: CASSFLAGGGTQYF. The CDR3 nucleotides are TGTGCCAGCAGTTTTTTAGCGGGAGGGGGGACCCAGTACTTC.

The J gene is TRBJ2-1, the V gene TRBV7-9; D is perhaps TRBD1 (5 bases). Germline V gene data show CDR1 as SEHNR and CDR2 as FQNEAQ (reference sequence). V was trimmed by 7 bases and J by 7 bases, leaving 23 bases between them. The CDR3 loop spans 16 amino acids. CDR3 protein: CASNLAGASGRNEQFF. The CDR3 DNA is TGTGCCAGCAACCTGGCTGGGGCTAGTGGTCGGAATGAGCAGTTCTTC.

There are a few counts of this clone. The chain has TRBV30 and TRBJ1-4; D gene ambiguous. V shed 1 base and J shed 4 bases, with 10 bases lying between them. The germline V gene encodes CDR1 GTSNPN and CDR2 SVGIG (reference sequence). The CDR3 is 14 amino acids. The CDR3 sequence: CAWSAGMHNEKLFF. The DNA for the CDR3 is TGTGCCTGGAGTGCCGGGATGCATAATGAAAAACTGTTTTTT.

The chain joins TRBV7-9 to TRBJ2-7, with 11 positions matching TRBD1. Germline-derived CDR1 and CDR2 are SEHNR and FQNEAQ (reference sequence). J lost 1 base, V lost 4 bases, and 3 bases had no gene match. The CDR3 has 15 residues. Written as DNA, the CDR3 is TGTGCCAGCAGCTCTGGGGACAGGGGGTCCTACGAGCAGTACTTC. This codes for CASSSGDRGSYEQYF.

Remarks on this clone: An end of the junction differs from the germline gene, which may be a read error. The chain joins TRBV7-7 to TRBJ2-1, with 12 bases aligning to TRBD2. The germline gives CDR1 SSHAT, CDR2 FNYEAQ (reference sequence). The CDR3 loop spans 15 amino acids. The CDR3 here is CASSKTSGRYNEQFF. CDR3 nucleotides: TGTGCTAGCAGCAAAACTAGCGGGAGGTATAATGAGCAGTTCTTC.

This sequence joins TRBV28 and TRBJ2-1; the match to TRBD1 covers 10 bases. The germline V gene encodes CDR1 MDHEN and CDR2 SYDVKM. The CDR3 totals 15 residues. Trimming removed 6 bases from V and 6 bases from J; junction bases left unmatched: 8. The CDR3 coding sequence is TGTGCCAGCAGAAGAACGGGACAGGGGACCAATGAGCAGTTCTTC. Translation: CASRRTGQGTNEQFF.

CDR3 in amino acids: CASSISGQGGQPQHF. The CDR3, as DNA: TGTGCCAGCAGTATATCCGGACAGGGCGGGCAGCCCCAGCATTTT. This chain links TRBV6-6 with TRBJ1-5, with 8 bases identical to TRBD1. CDR3 size: 15 residues. The V segment lost 5 bases and the J segment 7 bases; nucleotides outside the gene matches: 10. CDR1 and CDR2 from the germline V gene are MNHNY and SVGAGI (reference sequence).

The CDR3 region is CASSHGGEQPQHF. Here the CDR3 DNA reads TGTGCCAGCAGTCATGGGGGGGAGCAGCCCCAGCATTTT. The chain joins TRBV6-5 to TRBJ1-5, with D perhaps TRBD1 (5 bases). The germline V gene encodes CDR1 MNHEY and CDR2 SVGAGI. V was pared by 5 bases and J by 7 bases, with 12 bases between. The CDR3 loop spans 13 amino acids.

The chain joins TRBV19 to TRBJ2-1; 10 nucleotides agree with TRBD2. CDR3 length: 16 residues. The V and J ends lost 2 bases and 5 bases, in that order; junction bases with no gene match: 6. CDR1 and CDR2 (germline): LNHDA, SQIVND (reference sequence). For the CDR3, the DNA is TGTGCCAGTAGTATATGGGCTAGCGGGAGCCACAATGAGCAGTTCTTC. This encodes CASSIWASGSHNEQFF. Based on the CDR3 plus reference TRBV19 and TRBJ2-1, the full variable domain is DGGITQSPKYLFRKEGQNVTLSCEQNLNHDAMYWYRQDPGQGLRLIYYSQIVNDFQKGDIAEGYSVSREKKESFPLTVTSAQKNPTAFYLCASSIWASGSHNEQFFGPGTRLTVL.

The chain combines TRBV6-7 with TRBJ1-5; the D gene is possibly TRBD1 (5 bases). TRBV6-7 is classed as an ORF, of uncertain function. This CDR3 comprises 15 residues. Trimming shortened V by 6 bases and J by 4 bases, and 16 bases separated the two germline ends. The CDR3 DNA sequence: TGTGCCAGCAGAGGCACGGGGGTGCGGAATCAGCCCCAGCATTTT. This sequence encodes CASRGTGVRNQPQHF.

V and J are TRBV2 and TRBJ1-5; 7 bases match TRBD1. Germline V gives CDR1 SNHLY, CDR2 FYNNEI. The CDR3 sequence is 13 residues long. The J segment lost 8 bases and the V segment lost 6 bases, leaving 7 bases of the junction unmatched. This chain's CDR3 is CASSRTGRKPQHF. In DNA form, the CDR3 reads TGTGCCAGCAGCCGGACAGGACGAAAGCCCCAGCATTTT. The full variable domain, in which reference TRBV2 and TRBJ1-5 provide the parts outside the CDR3, is EPEVTQTPSHQVTQMGQEVILRCVPISNHLYFYWYRQILGQKVEFLVSFYNNEISEKSEIFDDQFSVERPDGSNFTLKIRSTKLEDSAMYFCASSRTGRKPQHFGDGTRLSIL.

V gene TRBV20-1 combines with J gene TRBJ2-7, with 9 nucleotides matching TRBD1. CDR3 length: 11 amino acids. V was pared by 6 bases and J by 9 bases, with 6 bases of the junction left unmatched. Per germline, CDR1 DFQATT and CDR2 SNEGSKA (reference sequence). The DNA for the CDR3 is TGCAGTGCCGAGAGACAGGGGGTGCAGTACTTC. It specifies CSAERQGVQYF.

The V call is TRBV19, the J call TRBJ2-1, with 10 bases that match TRBD2. Germline values: CDR1 LNHDA, CDR2 SQIVND (reference sequence). V dropped 5 bases and J dropped 9; count of bases not matched to a gene: 7. The CDR3 runs to 14 residues. CDR3: CASSSGTSVTEQFF. The CDR3 DNA reads TGTGCCAGTAGTTCAGGGACTAGCGTGACTGAGCAGTTCTTC.